A selection of T cell receptor beta chains follows, all from one sample in a study of cytomegalovirus exposure and HLA in healthy donors. Sequenced by immunoSEQ multiplex PCR; TCRdb stores in-frame clones only, minus some. The sample lists about 160,000 clones, approximately 78% occurring once. Sequencing input: PBMCs. Receptors originate from a male donor in good health and CMV-seronegative. CDR3s leave out the opening cysteine and the closing phenylalanine or tryptophan.

v_call cdr3_length cdr3_aa
TRBV7-6 15 ASSVTGTPISGNTIY
TRBV15 11 ATSRDMSNEQF
TRBV7-6 12 ASSLAPPHNEQF
TRBV21-1 11 ASRTVGGNTIY
TRBV4-1 13 ASSQDRDFPGELF
TRBV28 12 ASSLPSAQGEQF
TRBV18 14 ASSPRQGAGDTEAF
TRBV19 12 ASSISAGADTQY
TRBV10-3 18 AISEPKYRQGVSGANVLT
TRBV5-1 12 ASSVGLAQETQY
TRBV14 11 ASSQVRESPLH
TRBV7-2 12 ASSRSGEPNEQF
TRBV5-1 14 ASSIPSGGIYNEQF
TRBV5-1 11 ASRAWGDTEAF
TRBV28 13 ASSLAPRGNQPQH
TRBV9 13 ASSVGQGITDTQY
TRBV7-2 11 ASSLSVNQPQH
TRBV30 11 AWSEGGAYTIY
TRBV7-2 12 ASSSQELHAGYT
TRBV5-4 13 ASSHGGGGTYEQY
TRBV7-8 15 ASSSNTQGVRSPQQY
TRBV7-9 12 ASSLAGGYNEQF
TRBV11-2 12 ASSLTQGRNEQY
TRBV9 13 ASSRTGTPAYEQY
TRBV7-9 12 ASSAGTGGYEQY
TRBV11-3 12 ASSRTSGVETQY
TRBV19 13 ASSSWTGAAYGYT
TRBV27 14 ASSLRLAGGLHEQY
TRBV9 13 ASSVGQGGKNIQY
TRBV7-2 14 ASSFRPGLAGDEQY
TRBV29-1 12 SVERGSGAEKLF
TRBV7-6 14 ASSPGQGTLGNTIY
TRBV7-9 10 ASSQDRGPQY
TRBV6-1 13 ASSEYVTAKDTQY
TRBV9 13 ASSPLAGGNNEQF
TRBV4-3 14 ASSQEGRTSYDEQF
TRBV7-9 10 SSSLFGDEQY
TRBV5-4 13 ASSPPSVVSDTQY
TRBV10-2 11 ASSVSPLRDRD
TRBV6-1 10 ASSESGGLQY
TRBV14 15 ASSQGDGRGLGTEAF